This T cell receptor (beta chain) was found in a study of T cells in women clearing cervical HPV infection. Across the study: Control women cleared a single incident HPV16 infection within 12 months. Study conclusions and caveats: TRBV6-7 abundance was lower in cases than controls (roughly 0.11% versus 0.16%).

The V gene's germline CDR1 is KGHSH and CDR2 LQKENI. The CDR3 contains 16 residues. The V and J ends lost 5 bases and 0 bases, in that order; junction bases with no gene match: 3. Regarding this clone: Its antigen remains unidentified. The read comes to an end 3 residues before the CDR3 does, leaving the germline J gene to fill in the end.

The data were produced by immunoSEQ multiplex PCR, yet TCRdb's version contains in-frame clones alone and is incomplete. The listing contains roughly 30,000 clones. Sequenced material: blood buffy coat. This chain joins TRBV18 and TRBJ2-1; the match to TRBD1 covers 11 bases. The sequence was collected from a woman aged 18-70 years with a cervical HPV16 infection that either progressed to CIN3+ or cleared (not recorded which). CDR3 region: CASSTGTGGSYNEQFF. The part of the CDR3 DNA that was read is TGTGCCAGCTCAACCGGGACAGGGGGCTCCTACAATGAG. The whole variable domain, remainder taken from reference TRBV18 and TRBJ2-1, is NAGVMQNPRHLVRRRGQEARLRCSPMKGHSHVYWYRQLPEEGLKFMVYLQKENIIDESGMPKERFSAEFPKEGPSILRIQQVVRGDSAAYFCASSTGTGGSYNEQFFGPGTRLTVL.